The 21 T cell receptor beta chains in this list originate from one sample, sequenced in a study of blood T cell repertoires in COVID-19. Sequenced by immunoSEQ multiplex PCR; TCRdb stores in-frame clones only, minus some. Of about 220,000 clones listed, just over 85% are singletons. The sample taken for sequencing was PBMCs or T cells enriched from blood (not recorded which). The origin of the receptors is a woman aged 45 to 65 with acute COVID-19.

V gene TRBV30 combines with J gene TRBJ2-3; D perhaps matches TRBD2 (5 bases). Trimming removed 3 bases at V and 2 bases at J, with 15 bases between. The CDR3 contains 15 residues. The germline V gene encodes CDR1 GTSNPN and CDR2 SVGIG (reference sequence). The CDR3 DNA is TGTGCCTGGAGGGCGAGAAGCGGAATCACAGATACGCAGTATTTT. The encoded protein is CAWRARSGITDTQYF.

The chain uses TRBV24-1 and TRBJ2-7, with D maybe TRBD1 (5 bases). The ends were cut back, 4 bases at V and 0 bases at J, with 12 bases in the middle. Germline CDR1 KGHDR, CDR2 SFDVKD. This CDR3 contains 15 residues. CDR3 residues: CATSDPRTSSYEQYF. CDR3 sequence (DNA): TGTGCCACCAGTGACCCCCGGACAAGCTCCTACGAGCAGTACTTC.

V is TRBV28 and J is TRBJ1-2; D not certain. CDR3 length: 13 amino acids. Trimming stripped 4 bases from V and 4 bases from J, with 10 bases between. Per the germline V gene, CDR1 is MDHEN and CDR2 is SYDVKM. The CDR3 nucleotides read TGTGCCAGCAGTTCCGGGTTATCCTATGGCTACACCTTC. It encodes CASSSGLSYGYTF.

The chain is built from TRBV7-3 and TRBJ2-3; 7 nucleotides agree with TRBD2. Trimming took 4 bases from V and 6 from J; bases not matched to a gene: 10. CDR1 and CDR2 (germline): SGHTA, FQGTGA. This CDR3 spans 15 amino acids. CDR3 DNA: TGTGCCAGCAGCTCCGGTGGCGGGAGACCCGATACGCAGTATTTT. It translates to CASSSGGGRPDTQYF.

This clone was seen only once. For the CDR3, the DNA is TGTGCCAGCAGTTTACGTTCCGGGACAGGGAATACCTACGAGCAGTACTTC. This sequence encodes CASSLRSGTGNTYEQYF. The chain recombines TRBV27 with TRBJ2-7; 9 positions match TRBD1. Germline lookup yields CDR1 MNHEY and CDR2 SMNVEV (reference sequence). This CDR3 is 17 amino acids long. V trimming: 2 bases; J trimming: 2 bases; junction bases outside the gene matches: 10.

The chain carries TRBV6-5 and TRBJ2-5; 10 bases fit TRBD1. Trimming took 4 bases from V and 5 from J; bases not matched to a gene: 10. Germline CDR1 and CDR2: MNHEY and SVGAGI. The CDR3 spans 16 residues. DNA of the CDR3: TGTGCCAGCAGTTTTGGGACAGGGGAACTCATGGAGACCCAGTACTTC. Protein: CASSFGTGELMETQYF.

A note on this clone: This sample includes further DNA sequences coding for the same CDR3. This sequence joins TRBV27 and TRBJ2-1, with a possible D match to TRBD2 (6 bases). In germline, CDR1 is MNHEY, CDR2 SMNVEV (reference sequence). V lost 5 bases to trimming and J lost 1 base, with 9 bases between them. The CDR3 totals 14 residues. The CDR3 here is CASSLGGSYNEQFF. CDR3 coding DNA: TGTGCCAGCAGTCTTGGGGGGTCCTACAATGAGCAGTTCTTC.

This clone was recorded only once. The rearrangement links TRBV6-2 or TRBV6-3 to TRBJ2-7, with TRBD1 identical over 7 bases. The V and J ends lost 6 bases and 0 bases, in that order; junction bases with no gene match: 8. The germline V gene encodes CDR1 MNHEY and CDR2 SVGEGT. The CDR3 loop spans 15 amino acids. The CDR3 bases are TGTGCCAGCAGCCCGAGGGGGCGGGCCTCCTACGAGCAGTACTTC. Amino acids: CASSPRGRASYEQYF.

V is TRBV25-1 and J is TRBJ1-2; TRBD1 agrees at 7 bases. Germline CDR1 MGHDK, CDR2 SYGVNS. This CDR3 contains 16 residues. Trimming at V came to 1 base and at J to 8 bases, leaving 13 bases not matched to a gene. The CDR3 spells CASSELGGWTGSGYTF. The DNA of the CDR3 is TGTGCCAGCAGTGAATTAGGGGGTTGGACAGGTAGCGGCTACACCTTC.

The genes are TRBV28 and TRBJ1-5, with no clear D. Trimming removed 8 bases from V and 2 bases from J, with 13 bases in between. Per the germline V gene, CDR1 is MDHEN and CDR2 is SYDVKM. The CDR3 length is 14 residues. The CDR3 is CASDSRVRNQPQHF. The CDR3 DNA follows: TGTGCCAGCGACTCCCGGGTCCGCAATCAGCCCCAGCATTTT. Filled out from reference TRBV28 and TRBJ1-5, the complete variable domain reads DVKVTQSSRYLVKRTGEKVFLECVQDMDHENMFWYRQDPGLGLRLIYFSYDVKMKEKGDIPEGYSVSREKKERFSLILESASTNQTSMYLCASDSRVRNQPQHFGDGTRLSIL.

The chain uses TRBV28 and TRBJ2-1; 8 bases line up with TRBD2. The CDR3 is 15 amino acids. In germline, CDR1 is MDHEN, CDR2 SYDVKM. V lost 5 bases and J lost 3; bases outside the gene matches: 6. The CDR3 sequence is CASSILAELYNEQFF. The CDR3 DNA is TGTGCCAGCAGTATACTAGCGGAGCTCTACAATGAGCAGTTCTTC.

The V call is TRBV27, the J call TRBJ2-2, with D possibly being TRBD2 (5 bases). CDR3 length: 16 amino acids. Between the trimmed V and J ends, which lost 3 bases and 0 bases, there was a span of 11 bases. CDR1 is MNHEY, CDR2 SMNVEV, per germline (reference sequence). For the CDR3, the DNA is TGTGCCAGCAGTTTCCTCCAACTAGCGAACACCGGGGAGCTGTTTTTT. Protein product: CASSFLQLANTGELFF.

The chain joins TRBV9 to TRBJ1-2, with TRBD1 matching over 9 bases. Trimming removed 4 bases from V and 8 bases from J; junction bases left unmatched: 12. There are 15 residues in the CDR3. Germline V gene sequence: CDR1 SGDLS, CDR2 YYNGEE. The CDR3 sequence is CASSPRPGTGKGYTF. CDR3 coding DNA: TGTGCCAGCAGCCCACGTCCAGGGACAGGGAAAGGCTACACCTTC.

The J gene is TRBJ2-2, the V gene TRBV7-3, with D tentatively TRBD2 (7 bases). The CDR3 contains 16 residues. Trimming removed 5 bases at V and 7 bases at J, with 20 bases between. Germline CDR1 reads SGHTA; CDR2 reads FQGTGA. For the CDR3, the DNA is TGTGCCAGCAGCCTACAGATCGGCGGGGGCTTCGGGGAGCTGTTTTTT. This translates into CASSLQIGGGFGELFF.

Written as DNA, the CDR3 is TGCGCCAGCAGCCAAGGGGCTAGCGGACCCTACAATGAGCAGTTCTTC. It yields the protein CASSQGASGPYNEQFF. This rearrangement joins TRBV4-1 to TRBJ2-1; 7 bases agree with TRBD2. Germline assignment: CDR1 MGHRA and CDR2 YSYEKL. This CDR3 region has 16 residues. Germline trimming cut 1 base from V and 2 bases from J; bases unmatched to any gene: 5.

The V gene is TRBV10-3, the J gene TRBJ1-5; D is perhaps TRBD1 (6 bases). Looked up from germline, CDR1 is ENHRY and CDR2 is SYGVKD. The CDR3 spans 13 residues. Trimming left V 6 bases short and J 5 bases short, with 11 bases between. The CDR3 DNA sequence: TGTGCCATCAGGCGGGGGGCCGATCAGCCCCAGCATTTT. It is translated as CAIRRGADQPQHF.

The chain has TRBV6-2 or TRBV6-3 and TRBJ2-5, with TRBD2 matching 7 bases. The trim removed 4 bases at V and 4 bases at J, leaving 3 bases unmatched. CDR3 size: 13 residues. Germline CDR1 reads MNHEY; CDR2 reads SVGEGT. For the CDR3, the DNA is TGTGCCAGCAGTTTCGCGGGAGCAGAGACCCAGTACTTC. The encoded protein is CASSFAGAETQYF.

The rearrangement links TRBV28 to TRBJ2-3; 11 nucleotides agree with TRBD2. Trimming cost V 2 bases and J 1 base; bases outside gene matches: 5. The germline V gene encodes CDR1 MDHEN and CDR2 SYDVKM. The CDR3 runs 17 residues. The CDR3 nucleotides read TGTGCCAGCAGTTTAGGACTTAGCGGGGGGGGCACAGATACGCAGTATTTT. Translation: CASSLGLSGGGTDTQYF.

The J gene is TRBJ2-5, the V gene TRBV19; 10 nucleotides agree with TRBD1. CDR1 is LNHDA, CDR2 SQIVND, per germline (reference sequence). The J segment lost 4 bases and the V segment lost 8 bases, leaving 4 bases of the junction unmatched. This CDR3 contains 13 residues. The CDR3 spells CASGTGERETQYF. In nucleotides, the CDR3 is TGTGCCAGTGGGACAGGGGAACGAGAGACCCAGTACTTC.

This sequence joins TRBV3-1 (or the pseudogene TRBV3-2) and TRBJ2-7; TRBD2 agrees at 11 bases. The V and J ends lost 5 bases and 0 bases, in that order; junction bases with no gene match: 6. The CDR3 has 16 amino acids. The germline V gene has CDR1 LGHDT and CDR2 YNNKEL (reference sequence). The CDR3 nucleotides read TGTGCCAGCAGCACTAGCGGGGGAAGGAGCTCCTACGAGCAGTACTTC. This codes for CASSTSGGRSSYEQYF.

The CDR3 spells CASSQGTRWNTEAFF. The CDR3 DNA sequence: TGTGCCAGCAGCCAAGGAACCCGGTGGAACACTGAAGCTTTCTTT. The chain couples TRBV3-1 (or the pseudogene TRBV3-2) to TRBJ1-1; D remains unclear. The CDR3 is made up of 15 amino acids. The germline V and J ends were trimmed by 1 base and 1 base, with 10 bases remaining between them. Germline V lookup: CDR1 LGHDT, CDR2 YNNKEL (reference sequence).